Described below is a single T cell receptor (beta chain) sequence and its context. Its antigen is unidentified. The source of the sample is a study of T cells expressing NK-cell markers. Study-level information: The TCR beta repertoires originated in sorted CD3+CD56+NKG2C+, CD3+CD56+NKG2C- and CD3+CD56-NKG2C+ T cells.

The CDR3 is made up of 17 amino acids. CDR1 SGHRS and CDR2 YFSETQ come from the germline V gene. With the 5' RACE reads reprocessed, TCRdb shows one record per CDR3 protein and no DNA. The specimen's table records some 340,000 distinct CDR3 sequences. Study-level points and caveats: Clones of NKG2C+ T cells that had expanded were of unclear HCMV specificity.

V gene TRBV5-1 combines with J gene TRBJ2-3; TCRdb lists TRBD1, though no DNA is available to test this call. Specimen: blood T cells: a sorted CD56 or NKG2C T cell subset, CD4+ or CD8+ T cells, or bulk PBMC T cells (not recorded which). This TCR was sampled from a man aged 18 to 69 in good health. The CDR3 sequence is CASSFVGGGRGQDTQYF.